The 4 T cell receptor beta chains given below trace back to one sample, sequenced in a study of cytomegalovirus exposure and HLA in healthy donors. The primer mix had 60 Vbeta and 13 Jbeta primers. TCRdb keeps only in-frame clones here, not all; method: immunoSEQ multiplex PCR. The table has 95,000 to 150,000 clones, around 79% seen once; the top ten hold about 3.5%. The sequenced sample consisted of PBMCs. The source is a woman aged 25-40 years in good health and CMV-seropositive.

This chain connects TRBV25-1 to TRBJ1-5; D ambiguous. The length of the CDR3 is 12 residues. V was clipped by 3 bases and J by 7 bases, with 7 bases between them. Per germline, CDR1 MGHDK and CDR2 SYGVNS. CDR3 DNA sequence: TGTGCCAGCAGTGATAGAGAGCAGCCCCAGCATTTT. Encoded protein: CASSDREQPQHF.

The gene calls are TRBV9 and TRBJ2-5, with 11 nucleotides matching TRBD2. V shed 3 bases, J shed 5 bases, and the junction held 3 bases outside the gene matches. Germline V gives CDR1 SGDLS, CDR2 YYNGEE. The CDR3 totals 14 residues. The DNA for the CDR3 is TGTGCCAGCAGCGCTAGCGGGGGGACCGAGACCCAGTACTTC. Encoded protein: CASSASGGTETQYF. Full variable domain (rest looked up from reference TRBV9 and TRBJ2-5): DSGVTQTPKHLITATGQRVTLRCSPRSGDLSVYWYQQSLDQGLQFLIQYYNGEERAKGNILERFSAQQFPDLHSELNLSSLELGDSALYFCASSASGGTETQYFGPGTRLLVL.

CDR3 coding DNA: TGTGCCAGCAGTCGGACAGGGTCGAACACCGGGGAGCTGTTTTTT. Its translation: CASSRTGSNTGELFF. The chain employs TRBV11-2 and TRBJ2-2, with 8 positions matching TRBD1. Germline trimming cut 6 bases from V and 0 bases from J; bases unmatched to any gene: 3. The CDR3 is 15 residues long. From germline, CDR1 is SGHAT and CDR2 FQNNGV.

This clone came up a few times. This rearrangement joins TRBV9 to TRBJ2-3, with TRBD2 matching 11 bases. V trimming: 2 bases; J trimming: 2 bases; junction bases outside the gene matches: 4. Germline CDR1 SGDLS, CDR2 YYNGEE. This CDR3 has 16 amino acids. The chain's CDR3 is CASSVEGLADTDTQYF. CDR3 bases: TGTGCCAGCAGCGTCGAGGGACTAGCGGACACAGATACGCAGTATTTT.